This entry lists 21 T cell receptor beta chains sequenced from one sample in a study of shared clonotypes between healthy human individuals. The assay was immunoSEQ multiplex PCR, and TCRdb's table has in-frame clones only and misses some. This sample has a few hundred thousand clones, with about 95% found just once. CD45RO-negative, CCR7-selected cells formed the naive CD8 fraction, which excluded terminally differentiated effector memory CD45RA+ cells. Material: naive CD8+ T cells sorted from blood. The receptors here all came from a woman aged 25 to 39 in good health.

The CDR3 DNA follows: TGTGCCAGTAGTATACTAGCGGCCTACAATGAGCAGTTCTTC. It translates to CASSILAAYNEQFF. The chain recombines TRBV19 with TRBJ2-1; 7 bases fit TRBD2. The germline V gene has CDR1 LNHDA and CDR2 SQIVND (reference sequence). There are 14 residues in the CDR3. With 2 bases clipped from V and 2 bases from J, the junction kept 0 bases outside the gene matches.

The CDR3: CASSEGQGLTYEQYF. For the CDR3, the DNA is TGTGCCAGCAGTGAAGGACAGGGGCTAACCTACGAGCAGTACTTC. This sequence joins TRBV6-1 and TRBJ2-5, with 8 bases fitting TRBD1. The J call may be faulty, since TRBJ2-7 better matches the DNA end. The CDR3 is made up of 15 amino acids. In germline, CDR1 is MNHNS, CDR2 SASEGT.

A word on this clone: The sample carries other DNA sequences with the same CDR3. This chain joins TRBV9 and TRBJ2-7, with D possibly matching TRBD1 (5 bases). The CDR3 has 13 amino acids. Trimming cost V 0 bases and J 4 bases, with 8 bases left between them. Germline V CDR1 and CDR2: SGDLS, YYNGEE. The CDR3 DNA reads as TGTGCCAGCAGCGTAGCAGGGTCTTACGAGCAGTACTTC. It codes for CASSVAGSYEQYF.

This clone was recorded once. CDR3 coding DNA: TGTGCCAGCAGTTACGAGGCTAGCGGCTACAATGAGCAGTTCTTC. As protein: CASSYEASGYNEQFF. The chain employs TRBV6-5 and TRBJ2-1; 7 positions match TRBD2. CDR3 length: 15 amino acids. CDR1 is MNHEY, CDR2 SVGAGI, per germline. The junction had 4 bases not matched to a gene; V was cut back by 2 bases and J by 3 bases.

J is TRBJ2-6 and V is TRBV27; 7 bases map to TRBD1. This CDR3 region has 18 residues. Germline trimming cut 5 bases from V and 0 bases from J; bases unmatched to any gene: 10. The germline CDR1 and CDR2 sequences are MNHEY and SMNVEV (reference sequence). As DNA, the CDR3 is TGTGCCAGCAGTCCCCACAGGGGCCTTATCTCTGGGGCCAACGTCCTGACTTTC. Protein sequence: CASSPHRGLISGANVLTF.

This clone was counted a single time. The CDR3 bases are TGTGCCAGCAGCTTCCGTGTGATGTACCAAGAGACCCAGTACTTC. Encoded protein: CASSFRVMYQETQYF. The gene calls are TRBV5-6 and TRBJ2-5, with D unclear. V was pared by 2 bases and J by 0 bases, with 11 bases between. CDR1 and CDR2 (germline): SGHDT, YYEEEE. There are 15 residues in the CDR3.

The sample holds one count of this clone. Other nucleotide sequences in the sample specify the same CDR3. This chain joins TRBV27 and TRBJ2-7; no clear D. This CDR3 comprises 13 residues. The germline V gene encodes CDR1 MNHEY and CDR2 SMNVEV (reference sequence). V dropped 2 bases and J dropped 2 bases, with 7 bases sitting between them. The CDR3 is CASSLRAAYEQYF. DNA of the CDR3: TGTGCCAGCAGTTTACGGGCCGCCTACGAGCAGTACTTC.

This chain joins TRBV5-1 and TRBJ2-5; D is undetermined. V shed 1 base and J shed 5 bases, with 12 bases lying between them. Germline CDR1 and CDR2: SGHRS and YFSETQ. The CDR3 sequence is 14 residues long. CDR3 coding DNA: TGCGCCAGCAGCTTGAGTCAGACGACGGAGACCCAGTACTTC. This sequence encodes CASSLSQTTETQYF.

This clone has a handful of counts. The rearrangement links TRBV2 to TRBJ1-3; no clear D. V lost 8 bases and J 6 bases, leaving 14 bases between the germline ends. CDR3 size: 13 residues. Germline lookup yields CDR1 SNHLY and CDR2 FYNNEI. CDR3 nucleotide sequence: TGTGCCAGCGCGGCGGGTTTTGAAAACACCATATATTTT. This sequence encodes CASAAGFENTIYF.

V gene TRBV10-2 combines with J gene TRBJ2-7, with 12 bases lining up with TRBD2. V lost 3 bases and J lost 0; bases outside the gene matches: 12. The CDR3 totals 19 residues. Germline assignment: CDR1 WSHSY and CDR2 SAAADI. The CDR3 DNA reads TGCGCCAGCAGTGAAGGGCTAGCGGGAGGGCCAACATTCTCCTACGAGCAGTACTTC. The encoded protein is CASSEGLAGGPTFSYEQYF.

This chain connects TRBV6-5 to TRBJ2-3; no reliable D call. This CDR3 has 12 residues. The germline V and J ends were trimmed by 5 bases and 6 bases, with 9 bases remaining between them. Germline CDR1 MNHEY, CDR2 SVGAGI. The CDR3 DNA reads TGTGCCAGCAGTCACGACTCGGATACGCAGTATTTT. This gives the protein CASSHDSDTQYF.

The genes are TRBV27 and TRBJ2-5; TRBD2 matches at 9 bases. There are 12 residues in the CDR3. The V segment lost 9 bases and the J segment 5 bases; nucleotides outside the gene matches: 4. Germline CDR1 is MNHEY and CDR2 is SMNVEV (reference sequence). In DNA, the CDR3 is TGTGCCAGTGGCGGGAGGGCGGAGACCCAGTACTTC. The encoded protein is CASGGRAETQYF.

The J gene is TRBJ1-1, the V gene TRBV7-2; no clear D. Germline V gives CDR1 SGHTA, CDR2 FQGNSA. Trimming removed 4 bases from V and 4 bases from J, with 22 bases in between. CDR3 length: 17 amino acids. In nucleotides, the CDR3 is TGTGCCAGCAGCTCGCACGGCCTCTCGGCGTTAGGCACTGAAGCTTTCTTT. Its protein is CASSSHGLSALGTEAFF.

The V and J genes are TRBV7-6 and TRBJ2-1; D is uncertain. Germline loops: CDR1 SGHVS, CDR2 FNYEAQ. The CDR3 totals 13 residues. V was trimmed by 5 bases and J by 4 bases, leaving 9 bases between them. CDR3 nucleotides: TGTGCCAGCAGCGCGGACGGATACAATGAGCAGTTCTTC. Its translation is CASSADGYNEQFF.

The V and J genes are TRBV6-1 and TRBJ1-5; 11 bases fit TRBD1. CDR3 length: 14 amino acids. CDR1 MNHNS and CDR2 SASEGT come from the germline V gene. With V trimmed by 6 bases and J by 6 bases, 4 bases remained unmatched. CDR3 nucleotides: TGTGCCAGCAGGGCGGGACAGGGGGGTCAGCCCCAGCATTTT. This translates into CASRAGQGGQPQHF.

The rearrangement links TRBV28 to TRBJ2-2; TRBD1 might be the D (6 bases). The length of the CDR3 is 15 residues. From germline, CDR1 is MDHEN and CDR2 SYDVKM. Trimming cost V 8 bases and J 4 bases, with 17 bases left between them. CDR3 region: CASGPGAFFTGELFF. The CDR3 DNA is TGTGCCAGCGGGCCAGGGGCCTTTTTCACCGGGGAGCTGTTTTTT. The variable domain in full, with the rest retrieved from reference TRBV28 and TRBJ2-2, is DVKVTQSSRYLVKRTGEKVFLECVQDMDHENMFWYRQDPGLGLRLIYFSYDVKMKEKGDIPEGYSVSREKKERFSLILESASTNQTSMYLCASGPGAFFTGELFFGEGSRLTVL.

The genes are TRBV28 and TRBJ1-5; D is undetermined. Germline lookup yields CDR1 MDHEN and CDR2 SYDVKM. The V gene lost 5 bases and the J gene lost 0 bases, with 8 bases spanning the gap. This CDR3 has 14 residues. The CDR3 sequence: CASSTMDSNQPQHF. CDR3 sequence (DNA): TGTGCCAGCAGTACCATGGATAGCAATCAGCCCCAGCATTTT.

This clone was recorded only once. This chain connects TRBV28 to TRBJ2-7; a possible D gene is TRBD1 (6 bases). Trimming removed 4 bases from V and 2 bases from J, with 15 bases in between. This CDR3 has 15 residues. Germline loops: CDR1 MDHEN, CDR2 SYDVKM. CDR3 nucleotides: TGTGCCAGCAGTTCTTGGGGGCAGAATACCTACGAGCAGTACTTC. Amino acids: CASSSWGQNTYEQYF.

V usage is TRBV28 and J usage is TRBJ1-5; no clear D. CDR3 length equals 16 residues. Between the trimmed V and J ends, which lost 1 base and 7 bases, there was a span of 17 bases. Germline CDR1 MDHEN, CDR2 SYDVKM. Here the CDR3 reads CASSLLGRRRSQPQHF. DNA for the CDR3: TGTGCCAGCAGTTTATTGGGCAGGCGGAGGTCACAGCCCCAGCATTTT.

V is TRBV6-9 and J is TRBJ2-3; D not certain. Trimming took 7 bases from V and 1 from J, leaving 18 bases between them. The CDR3 extends over 16 amino acids. Germline V gene sequence: CDR1 MNHGY, CDR2 SVAAGI. The CDR3 sequence: CASILSGEGGTDTQYF. CDR3 nucleotides: TGTGCCAGCATTTTAAGTGGGGAAGGCGGCACAGATACGCAGTATTTT.

The chain joins TRBV2 to TRBJ1-4; tentative D call: TRBD1 (6 bases). The V end lost 2 bases, the J end lost 2 bases, and 6 bases lay between the germline ends. The germline V gene has CDR1 SNHLY and CDR2 FYNNEI. CDR3 size: 14 residues. The CDR3 is CASSERGTNEKLFF. The CDR3 bases are TGTGCCAGCAGTGAAAGGGGGACTAATGAAAAACTGTTTTTT.